Below, one T cell receptor (beta chain) is given with its context. These data belong to a study of blood T cells in healthy people across ages. CDR3 length equals 14 residues. From germline, CDR1 is MNHEY and CDR2 SVGAGI. Trimming cost V 6 bases and J 5 bases, with 16 bases left between them. The authors extracted at least 5 micrograms of total RNA per sample. The second PCR ran roughly 6 to 11 cycles with a sample-barcoded 5' primer and J-beta primers. A minimum of 2.5 million CDR3-containing paired-end reads was obtained for each sample. TCRdb reprocessed the 5' RACE reads with MiXCR, giving one entry per CDR3 protein. Of approximately 820,000 distinct CDR3 sequences in the sample, under 45% were seen once.

V gene TRBV6-5 combines with J gene TRBJ2-5; possible D gene TRBD1, 5 bases. The sample taken for sequencing was blood. The receptor's source is a man aged 60 to 69 in good health. The CDR3, as DNA: TGTGCCAGCAGGAGACAGCCTTCCTCGGAGACCCAGTACTTC. Translation gives CASRRQPSSETQYF.